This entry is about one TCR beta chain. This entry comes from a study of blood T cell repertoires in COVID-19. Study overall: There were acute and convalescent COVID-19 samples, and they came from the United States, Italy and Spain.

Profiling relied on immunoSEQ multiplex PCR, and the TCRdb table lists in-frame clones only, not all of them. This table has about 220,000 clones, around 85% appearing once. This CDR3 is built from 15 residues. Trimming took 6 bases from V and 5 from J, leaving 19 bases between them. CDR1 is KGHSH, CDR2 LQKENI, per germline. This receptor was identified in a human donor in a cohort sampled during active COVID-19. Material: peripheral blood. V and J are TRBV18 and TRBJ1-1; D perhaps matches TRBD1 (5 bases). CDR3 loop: CASSPSVGRGTEAFF. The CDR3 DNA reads TGTGCCAGCTCCCCTTCCGTCGGCCGGGGGACTGAAGCTTTCTTT.